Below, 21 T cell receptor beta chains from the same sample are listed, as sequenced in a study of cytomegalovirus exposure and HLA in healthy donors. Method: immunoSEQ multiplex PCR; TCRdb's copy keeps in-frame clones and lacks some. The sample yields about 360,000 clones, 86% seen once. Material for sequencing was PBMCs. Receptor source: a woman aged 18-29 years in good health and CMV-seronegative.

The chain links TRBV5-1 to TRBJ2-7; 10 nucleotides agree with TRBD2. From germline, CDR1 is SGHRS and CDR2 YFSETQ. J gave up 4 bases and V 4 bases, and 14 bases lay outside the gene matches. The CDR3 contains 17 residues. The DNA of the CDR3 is TGCGCCAGCAGCATGCGACTAGCGGGTACCGAGGGGTACGAGCAGTACTTC. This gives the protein CASSMRLAGTEGYEQYF.

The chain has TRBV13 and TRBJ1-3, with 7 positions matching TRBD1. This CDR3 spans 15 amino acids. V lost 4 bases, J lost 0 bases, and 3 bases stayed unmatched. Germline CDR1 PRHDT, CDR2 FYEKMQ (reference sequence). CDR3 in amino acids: CASSSRDSSGNTIYF. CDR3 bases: TGTGCCAGCAGCTCACGGGACAGCTCTGGAAACACCATATATTTT.

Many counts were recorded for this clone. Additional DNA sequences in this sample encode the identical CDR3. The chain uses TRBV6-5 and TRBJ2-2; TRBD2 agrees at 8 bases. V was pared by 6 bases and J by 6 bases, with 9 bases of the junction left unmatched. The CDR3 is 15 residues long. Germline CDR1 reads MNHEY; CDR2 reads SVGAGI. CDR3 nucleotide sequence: TGTGCCAGCAGGAGGGCTAGCGGGTCCTCCGGGGAGCTGTTTTTT. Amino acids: CASRRASGSSGELFF.

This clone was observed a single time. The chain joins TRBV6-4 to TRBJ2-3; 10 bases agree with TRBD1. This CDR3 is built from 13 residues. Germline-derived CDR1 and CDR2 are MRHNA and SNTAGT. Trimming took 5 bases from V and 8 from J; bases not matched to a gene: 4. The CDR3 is CASSKRTGGTQYF. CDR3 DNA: TGTGCCAGCAGTAAAAGGACAGGGGGTACGCAGTATTTT.

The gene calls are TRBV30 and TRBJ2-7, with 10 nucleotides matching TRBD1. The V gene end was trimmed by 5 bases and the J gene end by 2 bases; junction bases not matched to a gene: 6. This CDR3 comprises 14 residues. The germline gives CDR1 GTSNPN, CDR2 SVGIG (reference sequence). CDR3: CAWAHGQGAYEQYF. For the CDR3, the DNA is TGTGCCTGGGCCCATGGACAGGGGGCCTACGAGCAGTACTTC.

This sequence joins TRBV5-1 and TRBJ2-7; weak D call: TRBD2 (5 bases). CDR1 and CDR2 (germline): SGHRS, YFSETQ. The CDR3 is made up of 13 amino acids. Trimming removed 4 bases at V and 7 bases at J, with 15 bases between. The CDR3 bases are TGCGCCAGCAGCCCGGGATGGGGTTGGGAGCAGTACTTC. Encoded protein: CASSPGWGWEQYF.

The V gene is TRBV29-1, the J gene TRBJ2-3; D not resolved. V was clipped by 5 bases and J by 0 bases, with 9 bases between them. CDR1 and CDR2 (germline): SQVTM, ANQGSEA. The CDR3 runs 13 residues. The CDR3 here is CSVKSPSTDTQYF. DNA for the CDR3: TGCAGCGTTAAGAGCCCCAGCACAGATACGCAGTATTTT.

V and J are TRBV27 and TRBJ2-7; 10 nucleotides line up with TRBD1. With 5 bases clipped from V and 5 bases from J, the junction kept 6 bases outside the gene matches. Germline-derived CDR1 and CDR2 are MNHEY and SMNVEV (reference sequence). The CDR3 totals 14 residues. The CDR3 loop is CASSQGQGWHEQYF. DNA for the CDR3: TGTGCCAGCAGTCAGGGACAGGGGTGGCACGAGCAGTACTTC.

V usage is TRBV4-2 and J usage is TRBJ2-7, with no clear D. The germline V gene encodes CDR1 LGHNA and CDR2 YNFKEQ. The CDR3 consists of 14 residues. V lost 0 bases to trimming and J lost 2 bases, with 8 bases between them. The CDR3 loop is CASSQEITAYEQYF. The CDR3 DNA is TGTGCCAGCAGCCAAGAAATAACAGCCTACGAGCAGTACTTC.

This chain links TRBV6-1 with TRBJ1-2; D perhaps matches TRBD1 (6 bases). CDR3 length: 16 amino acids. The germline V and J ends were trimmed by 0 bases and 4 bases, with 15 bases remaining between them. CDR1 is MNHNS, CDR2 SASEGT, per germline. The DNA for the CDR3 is TGTGCCAGCAGTGAAGCGGTACAGGGCTTTGGCTATGGCTACACCTTC. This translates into CASSEAVQGFGYGYTF.

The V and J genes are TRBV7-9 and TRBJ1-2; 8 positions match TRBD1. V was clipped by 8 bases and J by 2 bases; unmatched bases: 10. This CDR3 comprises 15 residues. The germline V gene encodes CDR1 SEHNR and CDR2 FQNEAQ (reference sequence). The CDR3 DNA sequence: TGTGCCAGCGACCCCGGGCAGGGGGCGAACTATGGCTACACCTTC. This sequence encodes CASDPGQGANYGYTF.

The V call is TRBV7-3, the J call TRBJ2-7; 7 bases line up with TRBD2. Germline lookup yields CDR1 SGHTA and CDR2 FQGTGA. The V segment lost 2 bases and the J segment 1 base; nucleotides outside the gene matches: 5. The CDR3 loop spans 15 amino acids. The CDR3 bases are TGTGCCAGCAGCTTAGGTAATAGCGGGTCCTACGAGCAGTACTTC. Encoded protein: CASSLGNSGSYEQYF.

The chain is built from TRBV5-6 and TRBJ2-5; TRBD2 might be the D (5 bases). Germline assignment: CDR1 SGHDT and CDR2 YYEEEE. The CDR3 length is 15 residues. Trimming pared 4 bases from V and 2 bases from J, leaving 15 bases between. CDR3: CASSRGLLLQETQYF. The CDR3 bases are TGTGCCAGCAGCCGCGGACTCCTCCTACAAGAGACCCAGTACTTC.

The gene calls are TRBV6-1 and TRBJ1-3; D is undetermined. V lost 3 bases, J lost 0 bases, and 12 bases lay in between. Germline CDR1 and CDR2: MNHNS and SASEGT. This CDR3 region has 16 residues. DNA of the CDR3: TGTGCCAGCAGTGAGATACAGAAGTTCTCTGGAAACACCATATATTTT. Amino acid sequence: CASSEIQKFSGNTIYF.

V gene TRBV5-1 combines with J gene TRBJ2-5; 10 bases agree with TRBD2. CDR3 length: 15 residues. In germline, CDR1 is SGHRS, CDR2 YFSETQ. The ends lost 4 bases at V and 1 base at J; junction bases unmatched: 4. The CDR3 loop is CASSGGLARQETQYF. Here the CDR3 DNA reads TGCGCCAGCAGCGGGGGACTAGCGCGCCAAGAGACCCAGTACTTC.

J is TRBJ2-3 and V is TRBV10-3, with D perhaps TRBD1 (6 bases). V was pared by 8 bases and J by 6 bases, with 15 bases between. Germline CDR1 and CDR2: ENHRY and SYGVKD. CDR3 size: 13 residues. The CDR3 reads CAIGDKGSDTQYF. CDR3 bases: TGTGCCATCGGGGACAAGGGATCGGATACGCAGTATTTT.

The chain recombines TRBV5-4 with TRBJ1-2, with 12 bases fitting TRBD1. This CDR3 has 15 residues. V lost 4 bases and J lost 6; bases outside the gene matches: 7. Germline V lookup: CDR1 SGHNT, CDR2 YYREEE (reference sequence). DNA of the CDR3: TGTGCCAGCAGCAAATCCGGGACAGGGGGCGATGGCTACACCTTC. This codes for CASSKSGTGGDGYTF.

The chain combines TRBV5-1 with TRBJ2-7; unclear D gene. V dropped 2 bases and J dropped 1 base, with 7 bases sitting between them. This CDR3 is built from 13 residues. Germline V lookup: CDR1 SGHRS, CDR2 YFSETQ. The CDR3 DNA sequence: TGCGCCAGCAGCTTCTCCTCTTCCTACGAGCAGTACTTC. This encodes CASSFSSSYEQYF.

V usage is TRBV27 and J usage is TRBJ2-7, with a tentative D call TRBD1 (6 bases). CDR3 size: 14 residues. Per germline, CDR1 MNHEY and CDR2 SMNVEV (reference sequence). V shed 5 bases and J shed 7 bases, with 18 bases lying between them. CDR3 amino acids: CASSETGDPHEQYF. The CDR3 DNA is TGTGCCAGCAGTGAGACAGGCGATCCCCATGAGCAGTACTTC.

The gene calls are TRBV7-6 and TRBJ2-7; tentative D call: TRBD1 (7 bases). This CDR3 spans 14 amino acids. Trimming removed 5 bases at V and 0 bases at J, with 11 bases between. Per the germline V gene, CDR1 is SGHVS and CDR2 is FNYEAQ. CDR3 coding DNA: TGTGCCAGCAGCGCAGGGGGGTCCTCCTACGAGCAGTACTTC. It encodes CASSAGGSSYEQYF.

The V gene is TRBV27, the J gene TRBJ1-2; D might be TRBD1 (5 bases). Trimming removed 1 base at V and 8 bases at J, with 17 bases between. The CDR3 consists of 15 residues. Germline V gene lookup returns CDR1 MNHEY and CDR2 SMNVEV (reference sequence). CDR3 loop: CASSLLPGHPLGYTF. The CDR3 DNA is TGTGCCAGCAGTTTATTGCCCGGACACCCCTTAGGCTACACCTTC.